These 13 T cell receptor beta chains originate from one sample sequenced in a study of T cell responses to AZD1222 COVID-19 vaccine. Generated by immunoSEQ multiplex PCR, the TCRdb table keeps only in-frame clones and is missing some. The sample shows around 150,000 clones, just over 90% of them seen only once. Sequencing used peripheral blood, obtained 28 days after the second AZD1222 dose. These receptors originate from an adult who received the AZD1222 COVID-19 vaccine.

The chain couples TRBV7-2 to TRBJ1-2; 7 positions match TRBD1. The V gene end was trimmed by 4 bases and the J gene end by 5 bases; junction bases not matched to a gene: 10. CDR1 is SGHTA and CDR2 is FQGNSA in the germline V gene. This CDR3 region has 15 residues. The CDR3 sequence is CASSSKGALGYGYTF. CDR3 nucleotides: TGTGCCAGCAGCTCAAAGGGGGCTTTGGGGTATGGCTACACCTTC.

The rearrangement joins TRBV6-4 to TRBJ2-3, with D unresolved. Germline CDR1 is MRHNA and CDR2 is SNTAGT. Trimming took off 4 bases at V and 2 bases at J, with 10 bases between the two ends. There are 14 residues in the CDR3. CDR3 DNA: TGTGCCAGCAGTGTGGGGAAGGACACAGATACGCAGTATTTT. Its translation: CASSVGKDTDTQYF.

The rearrangement links TRBV28 to TRBJ1-5, with D perhaps TRBD1 (6 bases). The V gene lost 4 bases and the J gene lost 0 bases, with 10 bases spanning the gap. Germline-derived CDR1 and CDR2 are MDHEN and SYDVKM. The CDR3 consists of 15 residues. The CDR3: CASSSQGSSNQPQHF. The CDR3 coding sequence is TGTGCCAGCAGTTCACAGGGTTCTAGCAATCAGCCCCAGCATTTT.

As DNA, the CDR3 is TGTGCCAGCAGCTCGACGTCCCCAGGGACAGGCACCTATAATGGCTACACCTTC. The encoded protein is CASSSTSPGTGTYNGYTF. The rearrangement links TRBV7-9 to TRBJ1-2; 8 positions match TRBD1. With V trimmed by 4 bases and J by 6 bases, 19 bases remained unmatched. Germline V gene lookup returns CDR1 SEHNR and CDR2 FQNEAQ (reference sequence). The CDR3 totals 18 residues. The whole variable domain, remainder taken from reference TRBV7-9 and TRBJ1-2, is DTGVSQNPRHKITKRGQNVTFRCDPISEHNRLYWYRQTLGQGPEFLTYFQNEAQLEKSRLLSDRFSAERPKGSFSTLEIQRTEQGDSAMYLCASSSTSPGTGTYNGYTFGSGTRLTVV.

CDR3 coding DNA: TGTGCCAGCAGCTCGACTGGCACCGGGGAGCTGTTTTTT. This translates into CASSSTGTGELFF. This chain uses TRBV7-9 with TRBJ2-2, with D unresolved. Deletions cut 4 bases from V and 4 bases from J, with 7 bases between. This CDR3 has 13 residues. Germline CDR1 is SEHNR and CDR2 is FQNEAQ (reference sequence).

This clone was observed a single time. One end of the junction fails to match germline, which may point to a read error. The rearrangement uses TRBV3-1 (or the pseudogene TRBV3-2) and TRBJ1-2, with D maybe TRBD1 (6 bases). The CDR3 sequence is 13 residues long. Germline V gene sequence: CDR1 LGHDT, CDR2 YNNKEL (reference sequence). The CDR3 DNA sequence: TGTGCCAGCAGCCAAGGCGGACAGCCCCTTACGGACTTC. Translating it yields CASSQGGQPLTDF.

V gene TRBV29-1 combines with J gene TRBJ2-3; tentatively, D is TRBD2 (5 bases). Trimming shortened V by 4 bases and J by 6 bases, and 20 bases separated the two germline ends. In germline, CDR1 is SQVTM, CDR2 ANQGSEA. The CDR3 loop spans 15 amino acids. CDR3 nucleotide sequence: TGCAGCGTTGCGGACTCCCCCTCAACCCAGGATACGCAGTATTTT. It codes for CSVADSPSTQDTQYF.

The table lists this clone with a few counts. Mismatch with germline at one junction end may stem from a read error. This chain joins TRBV11-1 and TRBJ1-1; D is unresolved. The germline V gene has CDR1 SGHAT and CDR2 FQDESV (reference sequence). The CDR3 spans 12 residues. The CDR3 sequence is CASSPPMTRLIF. The CDR3 DNA reads as TGTGCCAGCAGCCCCCCCATGACGCGGCTGATCTTT.

The J gene is TRBJ1-2, the V gene TRBV7-3; 8 positions agree with TRBD1. The germline gives CDR1 SGHTA, CDR2 FQGTGA. This CDR3 is 12 amino acids long. V shed 5 bases, J shed 7 bases, and the junction held 3 bases outside the gene matches. CDR3 loop: CASSIQGGGYTF. The CDR3 coding sequence is TGTGCCAGCAGCATACAGGGGGGTGGCTACACCTTC.

The gene calls are TRBV11-2 and TRBJ1-6; D unresolved. The V and J ends lost 1 base and 8 bases respectively, with 15 bases between them. Germline V gene data show CDR1 as SGHAT and CDR2 as FQNNGV. The CDR3 is 16 residues long. The CDR3 region is CASSLVSHQSDSPLHF. DNA for the CDR3: TGTGCCAGCAGCTTAGTTAGCCACCAGAGTGATTCACCCCTCCACTTT.

The rearrangement uses TRBV7-8 and TRBJ2-5, with D perhaps matching TRBD1 (5 bases). Germline CDR1 and CDR2: SGHVS and FQNEAQ. The CDR3 is 14 amino acids. V lost 1 base to trimming and J lost 2 bases, with 8 bases between them. The CDR3 loop reads CASSLDRLQETQYF. The CDR3 nucleotides are TGTGCCAGCAGCTTAGACAGGCTACAAGAGACCCAGTACTTC.

Worth noting for this clone: A read error may account for a junction end that differs from germline. V usage is TRBV2 and J usage is TRBJ1-1; 9 positions match TRBD1. Germline CDR1 reads SNHLY; CDR2 reads FYNNEI. The CDR3 length is 16 residues. The DNA of the CDR3 is TGTGCCAGCAGTGGCACAGGGGGCAAAGAGACCACTGAAGCTTTTTTT. Protein sequence: CASSGTGGKETTEAFF.

DNA of the CDR3: TGCGCCAGCAGCTTGAAGACCACGGGTGGCAATGAAAAACTGTTTTTT. Amino acid sequence: CASSLKTTGGNEKLFF. The chain employs TRBV5-1 and TRBJ1-4; D ambiguous. Deletions cut 1 base from V and 5 bases from J, with 15 bases between. This CDR3 has 16 residues. The germline CDR1 and CDR2 sequences are SGHRS and YFSETQ.